This T cell receptor beta chain appears in the sequencing data of a study of blood T cell repertoires in COVID-19. About the study: There were acute and convalescent COVID-19 samples, and they came from the United States, Italy and Spain.

Individuals aged roughly 18 to 95 years were recruited from fewer than 25 US areas. Produced via immunoSEQ multiplex PCR; TCRdb's table is partial and in-frame only. This table has a few hundred thousand clones, roughly nine tenths appearing once. The receptor was derived from a woman aged 45-60 years in a cohort exposed to, infected with or recovered from COVID-19 (not recorded which). The sequenced sample consisted of PBMCs or T cells enriched from blood (not recorded which).

The chain's CDR3 is CASSQDRGNIQYF. The CDR3 DNA reads TGCGCCAGCAGCCAAGACAGGGGAAACATTCAGTACTTC. This chain links TRBV4-3 with TRBJ2-4; tentative D call: TRBD1 (6 bases). This CDR3 contains 13 residues. CDR1 is LGHNA and CDR2 is YSLEER in the germline V gene. Trimming left V 0 bases short and J 6 bases short, with 6 bases between.